This TCR beta chain was retrieved from a study of shared clonotypes between healthy human individuals. Germline V gives CDR1 SGHNT, CDR2 YYREEE (reference sequence). This CDR3 has 14 residues. The V gene end was trimmed by 10 bases and the J gene end by 4 bases; junction bases not matched to a gene: 8. Measured with immunoSEQ multiplex PCR; TCRdb has only the in-frame clones, and not every one. The sample consists of 2 million to 3 million clones, 80% to 95% of them appearing once. This clonotype was sampled from a young man in good health. Some clones in this sample may be carry-over from other donors' samples. The J gene is TRBJ2-2, the V gene TRBV5-4, with TRBD2 matching 9 bases. The specimen was naive CD4+ T cells from PBMCs. Noted subset: CD45RA+ positively selected. The CDR3: CALSRGGVTGELFF. Written as DNA, the CDR3 is TGTGCCCTATCCCGCGGGGGGGTCACCGGGGAGCTGTTTTTT.